These T cell receptor beta chains were read from a single sample in a study of beta chain features in type 1 diabetes. Sequenced by immunoSEQ multiplex PCR; TCRdb stores in-frame clones only, minus some. The sample gives 200,000 to 300,000 clones, 68% of which show up once; about 0.05% is in the top ten. Sequenced material: naive CD4+ T cells from blood. The receptors shown here come from a man between 25 and 39 years old in good health. The CDR3 runs from the conserved cysteine through the conserved F or W. The D gene is left open where the match is weak. Clone sizes are given selectively: once, few, many, or a class where the clone is expanded.

TRBV30	NA	NA	TRBJ1-4	TGTGCCTGGAGTGAGACGGCCGCAACTAATGAAAAACTGTTTTTT	CAWSETAATNEKLFF
TRBV30	NA	NA	TRBJ1-6	TGTGCCTGGAGGCTTCTCGTAAACGGGTCACCCCTCCACTTT	CAWRLLVNGSPLHF
TRBV6-5	NA	NA	TRBJ1-5	TGTGCCAGCGCTAGGGGATTCAATCAGCCCCAGCATTTT	CASARGFNQPQHF
TRBV30	TRBD2	NA	TRBJ2-3	TGTGCCTGGAGTCCCGCTAGCGGGAGAGCAGATACGCAGTATTTT	CAWSPASGRADTQYF
TRBV2	TRBD2	NA	TRBJ2-1	TGTGCCAGCAGTGGCATAAGCGGGAGCCGGGGTGAGCAGTTCTTC	CASSGISGSRGEQFF
TRBV28	TRBD2	NA	TRBJ2-7	TGTGCCAGCAGTTTCCTAGCGGGCACCTACGAGCAGTACTTC	CASSFLAGTYEQYF
TRBV7-2	TRBD1	NA	TRBJ2-4	TGTGCCAGCAGCTTAGCCCCGACAGGGGTAAACATTCAGTACTTC	CASSLAPTGVNIQYF
TRBV30	NA	NA	TRBJ2-1	TGTGCCTGGAGTGTTCTCGCTAGCTTCAATGAGCAGTTCTTC	CAWSVLASFNEQFF
TRBV7-2	NA	NA	TRBJ1-2	TGTGCCAGCAGCTCCACGGGGGCCCGGGGCTACACCTTC	CASSSTGARGYTF
TRBV5-1	NA	NA	TRBJ2-1	TGCGCCAGCAGCTTGGAAGGAAGCTCCTACAATGAGCAGTTCTTC	CASSLEGSSYNEQFF
TRBV30	NA	NA	TRBJ2-7	TGTGCCTGGAGCGGGTCTAGCGACGAGCAGTACTTC	CAWSGSSDEQYF
TRBV5-6	TRBD1	NA	TRBJ2-4	TGTGCCAGCAGCAGAAAGGGACAGGGGGATACAGCCAAAAACATTCAGTACTTC	CASSRKGQGDTAKNIQYF
TRBV7-9	NA	NA	TRBJ2-5	TGTGCCAGCAGCTCGGACCGTCTTGGGACCCAGTACTTC	CASSSDRLGTQYF
TRBV29-1	TRBD1	NA	TRBJ1-5	TGCAGCGTGAGGACAGGGGGCTGGGATCAGCCCCAGCATTTT	CSVRTGGWDQPQHF
TRBV28	TRBD2	NA	TRBJ2-4	TGTGCCAGCAGTACCGGGGGTAGCGGGAGTAAAAACATTCAGTACTTC	CASSTGGSGSKNIQYF
TRBV19	TRBD1	few	TRBJ2-3	TGTGCCAGTAGTATGGACAGGGTGATCACAGATACGCAGTATTTT	CASSMDRVITDTQYF
TRBV30	TRBD1	few	TRBJ2-7	TGTGCCTGGAAAGGGACAGGGAGAAACGAGCAGTACTTC	CAWKGTGRNEQYF
TRBV30	NA	NA	TRBJ2-7	TGTGCCTGGGCCCGCGACAGAGCCTACGAGCAGTACTTC	CAWARDRAYEQYF
TRBV30	TRBD1	NA	TRBJ1-1	TGTGCCTGGAGTACACAGGGGGGGACTGAAGCTTTCTTT	CAWSTQGGTEAFF
TRBV29-1	TRBD1	NA	TRBJ2-3	TGCAGCGTTGGGTCCGGGCAGGGGGCCCCGGATACGCAGTATTTT	CSVGSGQGAPDTQYF
TRBV30	NA	NA	TRBJ1-1	TGTGCCTGGAGTGGAATGACTGGAGCTTTCTTT	CAWSGMTGAFF
TRBV29-1	TRBD1	NA	TRBJ2-3	TGCAGCGTCCGGAAGGGACAGAGCACAGATACGCAGTATTTT	CSVRKGQSTDTQYF